This T cell receptor beta chain was documented in a study of T cell changes during pregnancy in multiple sclerosis. The germline V gene has CDR1 MNHNS and CDR2 SASEGT. V was pared by 0 bases and J by 0 bases, with 10 bases of the junction left unmatched. The CDR3 runs to 19 residues. TCRdb keeps only in-frame clones here, not all; method: immunoSEQ multiplex PCR. The table lists 50,000 or so clones, around 92% of them singletons. The source material was CD4+ T cells from peripheral blood mononuclear cells, sampled in the third trimester of pregnancy. The TCR originated in a female donor with multiple sclerosis, enrolled in a pregnancy study. The chain combines TRBV6-1 with TRBJ2-1, with 8 bases fitting TRBD2. CDR3 nucleotide sequence: TGTGCCAGCAGTGAAGCCGTCGGGCTAGCGGGTAGCTCCTACAATGAGCAGTTCTTC. It encodes CASSEAVGLAGSSYNEQFF.